This note documents a single TCR beta chain sequence. The data originate from a study of cytomegalovirus exposure and HLA in healthy donors. The CDR3 covers 14 residues. Trimming at V came to 4 bases and at J to 4 bases, leaving 7 bases not matched to a gene. Germline V lookup: CDR1 MNHEY, CDR2 SMNVEV (reference sequence). The PCR used 60 Vbeta and 13 Jbeta primers. Some clones are missing from TCRdb's copy, which holds only in-frame ones; the method was immunoSEQ multiplex PCR. The table lists 150,000 to 200,000 clones, around 78% of them singletons. Sequenced sample: PBMCs. The clonotype was recovered from a man aged 25-45 years in good health and CMV-seronegative. The chain joins TRBV27 to TRBJ2-7; 7 bases are a match to TRBD2. Here the CDR3 DNA reads TGTGCCAGCAGTTATCCGGGGCGGGAGTACGAGCAGTACTTC. It translates to CASSYPGREYEQYF.